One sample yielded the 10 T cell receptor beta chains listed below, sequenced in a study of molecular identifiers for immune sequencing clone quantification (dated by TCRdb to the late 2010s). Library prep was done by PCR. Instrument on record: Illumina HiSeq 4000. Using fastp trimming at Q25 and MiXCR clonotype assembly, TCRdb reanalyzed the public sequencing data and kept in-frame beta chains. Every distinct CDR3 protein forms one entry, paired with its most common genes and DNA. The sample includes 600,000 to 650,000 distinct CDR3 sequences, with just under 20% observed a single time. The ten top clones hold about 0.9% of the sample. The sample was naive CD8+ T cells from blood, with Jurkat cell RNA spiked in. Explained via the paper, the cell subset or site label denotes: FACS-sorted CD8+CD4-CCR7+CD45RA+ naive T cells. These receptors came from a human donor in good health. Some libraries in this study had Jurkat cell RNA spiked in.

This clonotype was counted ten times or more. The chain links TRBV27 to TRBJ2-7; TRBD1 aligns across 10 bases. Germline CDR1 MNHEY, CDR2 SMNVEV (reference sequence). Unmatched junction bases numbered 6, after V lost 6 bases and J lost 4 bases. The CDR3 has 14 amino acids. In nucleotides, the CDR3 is TGTGCCAGCAGCCGAACGGGACAGGGGTACGAGCAGTACTTC. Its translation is CASSRTGQGYEQYF.

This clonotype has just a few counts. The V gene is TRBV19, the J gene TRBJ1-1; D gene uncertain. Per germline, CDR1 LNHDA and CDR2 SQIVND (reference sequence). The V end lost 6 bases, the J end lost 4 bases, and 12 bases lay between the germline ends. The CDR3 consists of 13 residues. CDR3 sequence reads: CASSPGLGTEAFF. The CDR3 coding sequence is TGTGCCAGTAGCCCGGGGTTGGGCACTGAAGCTTTCTTT.

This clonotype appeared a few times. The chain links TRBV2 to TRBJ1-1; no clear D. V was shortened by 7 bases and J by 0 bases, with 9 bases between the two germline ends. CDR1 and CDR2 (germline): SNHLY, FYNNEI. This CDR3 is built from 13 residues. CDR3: CASTGYVNTEAFF. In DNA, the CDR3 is TGTGCCAGCACCGGGTACGTGAACACTGAAGCTTTCTTT.

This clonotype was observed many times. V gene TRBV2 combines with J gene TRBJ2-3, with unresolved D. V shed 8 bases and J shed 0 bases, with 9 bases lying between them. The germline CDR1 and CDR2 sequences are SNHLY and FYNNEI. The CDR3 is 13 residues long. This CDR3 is CASPTVSTDTQYF. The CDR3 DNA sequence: TGTGCCAGCCCAACTGTCAGCACAGATACGCAGTATTTT.

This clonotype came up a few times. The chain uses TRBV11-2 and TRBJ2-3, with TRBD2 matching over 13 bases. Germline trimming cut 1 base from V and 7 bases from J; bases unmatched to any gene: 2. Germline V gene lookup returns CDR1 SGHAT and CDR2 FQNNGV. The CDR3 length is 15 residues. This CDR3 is CASSLGTSGSYTQYF. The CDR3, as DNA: TGTGCCAGCAGCTTAGGGACTAGCGGGAGTTATACGCAGTATTTT. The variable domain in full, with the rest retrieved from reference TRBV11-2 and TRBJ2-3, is EAGVAQSPRYKIIEKRQSVAFWCNPISGHATLYWYQQILGQGPKLLIQFQNNGVVDDSQLPKDRFSAERLKGVDSTLKIQPAKLEDSAVYLCASSLGTSGSYTQYFGPGTRLTVL.

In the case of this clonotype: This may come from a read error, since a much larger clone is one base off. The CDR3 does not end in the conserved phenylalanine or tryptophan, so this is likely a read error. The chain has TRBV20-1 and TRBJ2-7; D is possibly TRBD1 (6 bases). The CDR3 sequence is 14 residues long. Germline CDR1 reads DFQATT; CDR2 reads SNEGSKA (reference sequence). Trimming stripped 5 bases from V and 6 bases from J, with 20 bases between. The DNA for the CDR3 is TGCAGTGCTTCCCAGGGGAGACGGGACGGCGAGCAGTACCTC. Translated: CSASQGRRDGEQYL.

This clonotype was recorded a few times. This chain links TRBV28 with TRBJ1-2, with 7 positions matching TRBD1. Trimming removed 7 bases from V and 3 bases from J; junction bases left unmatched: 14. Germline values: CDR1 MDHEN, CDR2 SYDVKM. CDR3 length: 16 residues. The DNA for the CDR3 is TGTGCCAGCACCTCCCGGCAAGGGGGCTTATACTATGGCTACACCTTC. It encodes CASTSRQGGLYYGYTF.

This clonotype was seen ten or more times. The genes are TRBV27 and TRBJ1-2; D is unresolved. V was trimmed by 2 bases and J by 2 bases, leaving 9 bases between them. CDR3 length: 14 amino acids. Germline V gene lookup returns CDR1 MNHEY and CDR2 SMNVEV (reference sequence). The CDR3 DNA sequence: TGTGCCAGCAGTTTAGGTCCCCGAAACTATGGCTACACCTTC. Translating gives CASSLGPRNYGYTF.

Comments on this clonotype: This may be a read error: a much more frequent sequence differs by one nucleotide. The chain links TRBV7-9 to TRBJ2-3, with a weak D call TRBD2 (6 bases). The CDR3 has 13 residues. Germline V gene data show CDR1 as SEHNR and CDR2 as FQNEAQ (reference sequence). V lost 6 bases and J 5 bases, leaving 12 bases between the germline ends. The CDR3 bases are TGTGCCAGCAGAAACAAGGAGGGAGATACGCAGTATTTT. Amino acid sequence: CASRNKEGDTQYF.

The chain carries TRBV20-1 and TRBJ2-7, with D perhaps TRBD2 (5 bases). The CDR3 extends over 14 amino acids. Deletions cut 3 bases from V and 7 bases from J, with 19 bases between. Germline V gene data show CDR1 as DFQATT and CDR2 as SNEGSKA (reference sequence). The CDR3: CSASGSVEGFEQYF. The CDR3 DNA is TGCAGTGCTAGCGGCAGTGTTGAGGGTTTTGAGCAGTACTTC.